These 27 T cell receptor beta chains were all obtained from the same sample, sequenced in a study of glioma-infiltrating T cells after dendritic cell vaccination. Generated by immunoSEQ multiplex PCR, the TCRdb table keeps only in-frame clones and is missing some. The repertoire has about 96,000 clones, approximately 81% of them found once; the top ten carry 5.5% to 7%. Sequences were derived from blood, sampled before dendritic cell vaccination. The receptors stem from a human donor with glioblastoma.

The rearrangement uses TRBV5-4 and TRBJ2-3; TRBD2 matches 8 bases. CDR3 length equals 15 residues. Germline assignment: CDR1 SGHNT and CDR2 YYREEE (reference sequence). The J segment lost 3 bases and the V segment lost 5 bases, leaving 8 bases of the junction unmatched. The CDR3 loop is CASRIGSSGTDTQYF. As DNA, the CDR3 is TGTGCCAGCAGAATTGGATCTAGCGGGACAGATACGCAGTATTTT.

The chain is built from TRBV5-1 and TRBJ2-7, with TRBD1 matching 9 bases. Trimming cost V 0 bases and J 7 bases; bases outside gene matches: 2. The germline V gene has CDR1 SGHRS and CDR2 YFSETQ. The CDR3 is made up of 13 amino acids. The CDR3 sequence is CASSLGQGGEQYF. The CDR3 bases are TGCGCCAGCAGCTTGGGACAGGGGGGGGAGCAGTACTTC. The complete variable domain, with remaining parts taken from reference TRBV5-1 and TRBJ2-7, reads KAGVTQTPRYLIKTRGQQVTLSCSPISGHRSVSWYQQTPGQGLQFLFEYFSETQRNKGNFPGRFSGRQFSNSRSEMNVSTLELGDSALYLCASSLGQGGEQYFGPGTRLTVT.

J is TRBJ2-1 and V is TRBV7-9, with D possibly matching TRBD2 (5 bases). The CDR3 sequence is 16 residues long. Trimming left V 5 bases short and J 4 bases short, with 18 bases between. Per germline, CDR1 SEHNR and CDR2 FQNEAQ (reference sequence). As DNA, the CDR3 is TGTGCCAGCAGCACCATGACCGGGGAGTCGTACAATGAGCAGTTCTTC. This translates into CASSTMTGESYNEQFF.

V gene TRBV19 combines with J gene TRBJ2-5; D perhaps matches TRBD1 (5 bases). The J call may not be correct, given that the DNA end is closer to TRBJ2-7. The CDR3 runs to 15 residues. Germline V lookup: CDR1 LNHDA, CDR2 SQIVND (reference sequence). This CDR3 is CASSISDSNPYEQYF. The CDR3 DNA reads TGTGCCAGTAGTATCTCCGACAGTAACCCCTACGAGCAGTACTTC.

The chain recombines TRBV29-1 with TRBJ1-2, with 9 bases identical to TRBD1. The CDR3 is 16 amino acids. The V segment lost 1 base and the J segment 5 bases; nucleotides outside the gene matches: 11. CDR1 SQVTM and CDR2 ANQGSEA come from the germline V gene. The CDR3 loop is CSVEGTSGTGRYGYTF. For the CDR3, the DNA is TGCAGCGTTGAAGGGACTTCCGGGACAGGGCGTTATGGCTACACCTTC.

This rearrangement joins TRBV18 to TRBJ2-2; possibly TRBD2 for D (5 bases). The length of the CDR3 is 18 residues. V was pared by 1 base and J by 0 bases, with 15 bases between. Germline V gene sequence: CDR1 KGHSH, CDR2 LQKENI. The CDR3 loop reads CASSPQRLASTNTGELFF. For the CDR3, the DNA is TGTGCCAGCTCACCACAGCGCCTGGCTAGCACGAACACCGGGGAGCTGTTTTTT.

The sample holds one count of this clone. The rearrangement joins TRBV7-9 to TRBJ2-1; D perhaps matches TRBD2 (5 bases). This CDR3 contains 16 residues. Germline-derived CDR1 and CDR2 are SEHNR and FQNEAQ (reference sequence). Trimming cost V 5 bases and J 6 bases, with 20 bases left between them. The CDR3 loop is CASSPPKGADLNEQFF. CDR3 sequence (DNA): TGTGCCAGCAGCCCCCCCAAGGGAGCGGACCTCAATGAGCAGTTCTTC.

This rearrangement joins TRBV27 to TRBJ2-2; D is possibly TRBD1 (5 bases). The CDR3 totals 14 residues. V was clipped by 5 bases and J by 7 bases, with 14 bases between them. Germline lookup yields CDR1 MNHEY and CDR2 SMNVEV (reference sequence). CDR3 sequence (DNA): TGTGCCAGCAGTCCCCAGGGATTTGTCGGGGAGCTGTTTTTT. It is translated as CASSPQGFVGELFF.

This chain links TRBV4-2 with TRBJ2-7, with 10 bases matching TRBD2. J lost 3 bases, V lost 3 bases, and 5 bases had no gene match. There are 15 residues in the CDR3. Germline assignment: CDR1 LGHNA and CDR2 YNFKEQ. CDR3 in DNA: TGTGCCAGCAGCCAGGAACTAGCGGGAATCTACGAGCAGTACTTC. It encodes CASSQELAGIYEQYF.

V gene TRBV9 combines with J gene TRBJ2-3; 9 nucleotides match TRBD1. The CDR3 spans 16 residues. Germline CDR1 and CDR2: SGDLS and YYNGEE. Trimming removed 0 bases from V and 2 bases from J; junction bases left unmatched: 4. Written as DNA, the CDR3 is TGTGCCAGCAGCGTAGCAGGACAGGGGTTCACAGATACGCAGTATTTT. Amino acid sequence: CASSVAGQGFTDTQYF.

The genes are TRBV6-5 and TRBJ2-7; D is ambiguous. Per germline, CDR1 MNHEY and CDR2 SVGAGI. V dropped 0 bases and J dropped 5 bases, with 5 bases sitting between them. This CDR3 is built from 12 residues. The CDR3 region has the DNA TGTGCCAGCAGTTACTCGAGCAACGAGCAGTACTTC. Protein sequence: CASSYSSNEQYF.

This chain joins TRBV4-1 and TRBJ1-2, with TRBD1 matching 10 bases. CDR3 size: 16 residues. Unmatched junction bases numbered 5, after V lost 0 bases and J lost 4 bases. The V gene's germline CDR1 is MGHRA and CDR2 YSYEKL. CDR3 coding DNA: TGCGCCAGCAGCCAAGAAAGGACAGGGGGGATCTATGGCTACACCTTC. Translation gives CASSQERTGGIYGYTF.

The V gene is TRBV4-2, the J gene TRBJ2-2; 9 nucleotides line up with TRBD2. Germline lookup yields CDR1 LGHNA and CDR2 YNFKEQ. The CDR3 loop spans 15 amino acids. With V trimmed by 6 bases and J by 3 bases, 5 bases remained unmatched. CDR3 in amino acids: CASRSSGRYTGELFF. The DNA of the CDR3 is TGTGCCAGCAGGTCAAGCGGGAGGTACACCGGGGAGCTGTTTTTT.

The rearrangement uses TRBV5-1 and TRBJ2-5; 10 bases match TRBD1. This CDR3 spans 16 amino acids. CDR1 is SGHRS, CDR2 YFSETQ, per germline. V lost 4 bases, J lost 3 bases, and 9 bases stayed unmatched. CDR3 sequence (DNA): TGCGCCAGCAGCATCGCGCCCGGGACAGGGGAAGAGACCCAGTACTTC. Protein sequence: CASSIAPGTGEETQYF.

The CDR3 sequence: CASSLGQVGNTIYF. DNA for the CDR3: TGTGCCAGCAGCTTAGGTCAGGTTGGAAACACCATATATTTT. V usage is TRBV7-2 and J usage is TRBJ1-3, with D unclear. The V end lost 1 base, the J end lost 3 bases, and 7 bases lay between the germline ends. CDR1 and CDR2 from the germline V gene are SGHTA and FQGNSA. There are 14 residues in the CDR3.

V gene TRBV5-1 combines with J gene TRBJ2-1; maybe TRBD1 (5 bases). The CDR3 runs 16 residues. CDR1 and CDR2 from the germline V gene are SGHRS and YFSETQ. V was clipped by 0 bases and J by 6 bases, with 16 bases between them. The CDR3 protein is CASSLEGQGMINEQFF. The CDR3 nucleotides are TGCGCCAGCAGCTTGGAAGGGCAGGGAATGATCAATGAGCAGTTCTTC.

The chain joins TRBV7-9 to TRBJ1-1; the D is unclear. V lost 5 bases and J 0 bases, leaving 16 bases between the germline ends. Per the germline V gene, CDR1 is SEHNR and CDR2 is FQNEAQ (reference sequence). The CDR3 has 16 amino acids. CDR3 nucleotide sequence: TGTGCCAGCAGCCTCACTGAGGGAGCTATGAACACTGAAGCTTTCTTT. It translates to CASSLTEGAMNTEAFF.

CDR3: CASSEQRGTEAFF. The DNA for the CDR3 is TGTGCCAGCAGTGAACAGCGAGGCACTGAAGCTTTCTTT. The J gene is TRBJ1-1, the V gene TRBV6-1; the D is unclear. In germline, CDR1 is MNHNS, CDR2 SASEGT. V lost 2 bases and J lost 4, with 8 bases in between. The CDR3 is 13 residues long.

The chain joins TRBV6-8 to TRBJ2-7; TRBD1 agrees at 7 bases. CDR3 length: 11 amino acids. Germline V CDR1 and CDR2: MNHGY, SAAAGT. J gave up 6 bases and V 6 bases, and 2 bases lay outside the gene matches. CDR3 in DNA: TGTGCCAGCAGAAGGGGGCGCGAGCAGTACTTC. This gives the protein CASRRGREQYF.

CDR3 DNA sequence: TGTGCCAGCAGCTTAGAAACGGGACAGGCCTACGAGCAGTACTTC. Translation: CASSLETGQAYEQYF. The V gene is TRBV11-3, the J gene TRBJ2-7, with 8 bases matching TRBD1. V was pared by 0 bases and J by 2 bases, with 3 bases of the junction left unmatched. This CDR3 contains 15 residues. The germline CDR1 and CDR2 sequences are SGHNT and YENEEA.

This clone showed up just a few times. The chain employs TRBV19 and TRBJ2-1; 10 positions agree with TRBD2. This CDR3 is built from 20 residues. Germline trimming cut 3 bases from V and 3 bases from J; bases unmatched to any gene: 17. Germline CDR1 and CDR2: LNHDA and SQIVND (reference sequence). This chain's CDR3 is CASSIFSGRPTLPFYNEQFF. In DNA form, the CDR3 reads TGTGCCAGTAGTATTTTTAGCGGGAGGCCTACACTACCTTTCTACAATGAGCAGTTCTTC. The full variable domain, completed using reference TRBV19 and TRBJ2-1, is DGGITQSPKYLFRKEGQNVTLSCEQNLNHDAMYWYRQDPGQGLRLIYYSQIVNDFQKGDIAEGYSVSREKKESFPLTVTSAQKNPTAFYLCASSIFSGRPTLPFYNEQFFGPGTRLTVL.

This chain connects TRBV11-2 to TRBJ2-4, with 7 bases fitting TRBD2. CDR3 length: 14 amino acids. The trim removed 1 base at V and 8 bases at J, leaving 5 bases unmatched. Germline values: CDR1 SGHAT, CDR2 FQNNGV. The CDR3 bases are TGTGCCAGCAGCTTAGTTCTGGGAGGGGACATTCAGTACTTC. Residues: CASSLVLGGDIQYF.

V gene TRBV7-2 combines with J gene TRBJ2-7; 7 bases agree with TRBD1. The trim removed 1 base at V and 3 bases at J, leaving 3 bases unmatched. Germline CDR1 and CDR2: SGHTA and FQGNSA. The CDR3 is 14 residues long. Written as DNA, the CDR3 is TGTGCCAGCAGCTTAGGGGGGACAGACTACGAGCAGTACTTC. Translating gives CASSLGGTDYEQYF.

The genes are TRBV6-5 and TRBJ2-7, with D uncertain. Germline CDR1 reads MNHEY; CDR2 reads SVGAGI. The V and J ends lost 4 bases and 3 bases respectively, with 7 bases between them. The CDR3 runs to 12 residues. The CDR3 sequence: CASSSTYYEQYF. CDR3 nucleotide sequence: TGTGCCAGCAGTTCTACCTACTACGAGCAGTACTTC.

This chain joins TRBV19 and TRBJ1-2; TRBD1 might be the D (6 bases). The V gene's germline CDR1 is LNHDA and CDR2 SQIVND (reference sequence). V lost 6 bases to trimming and J lost 8 bases, with 16 bases between them. This CDR3 has 13 amino acids. CDR3 sequence: CASSPLQGRGYTF. DNA for the CDR3: TGTGCCAGTAGCCCTTTGCAGGGGCGAGGCTACACCTTC.

V is TRBV6-5 and J is TRBJ2-7, with 8 bases identical to TRBD2. Trimming at V came to 4 bases and at J to 3 bases, leaving 5 bases not matched to a gene. Germline lookup yields CDR1 MNHEY and CDR2 SVGAGI. The CDR3 length is 14 residues. The CDR3, as DNA: TGTGCCAGCAGTTTTACGGCGGGAGGCTACGAGCAGTACTTC. This gives the protein CASSFTAGGYEQYF.

This clone was detected only a few times. J is TRBJ2-2 and V is TRBV28; 12 nucleotides agree with TRBD2. The germline V gene encodes CDR1 MDHEN and CDR2 SYDVKM. The junction had 10 bases not matched to a gene; V was cut back by 5 bases and J by 6 bases. CDR3 length: 17 amino acids. CDR3 sequence (DNA): TGTGCCAGCAGTCCCACGGGACTAGCGGGCGGCGCCGGGGAGCTGTTTTTT. Protein product: CASSPTGLAGGAGELFF.